This T cell receptor beta chain was sequenced for a study of vaccination and CD4 T cells after COVID-19. Study-wide context: Drawing of post-COVID samples took place a median approximately 100 days after diagnosis (range 35 to 161). Post-vaccine sampling followed dose two by a median roughly 70 days (range 14 to 241). Study-level findings and limits: Spike mono-reactivity was found in 304 of the 307 vaccine-specific clones identified in convalescent patients. Clonotypes reactive to SARS-CoV-2 had a median that went up from 21 to 38, but not significantly.

The CDR3 is 17 amino acids. Germline V gives CDR1 SGHNT, CDR2 YENEEA. V was pared by 5 bases and J by 2 bases, with 8 bases of the junction left unmatched. Sequencing of the DNA from cultured CD4+ T cells was carried out with the Oncomine TCR Beta short-read assay. TCRdb passed the PCR reads through MiXCR, listing each CDR3 protein once. The data hold some 18,000 distinct CDR3 sequences, with roughly 49% observed a single time. Treatment described: approximately 10-day PBMC culture with coronavirus spike peptide pools or control peptides (ViraFEST assay). A remark on this clonotype: The antigen is not known.

This chain joins TRBV11-3 and TRBJ1-3; 11 bases line up with TRBD1. Sequenced material: CD4+ T cells from blood, cultured in vitro, taken before SARS-CoV-2 vaccination. The TCR comes from a human donor who had recovered from COVID-19. Written as DNA, the CDR3 is TGTGCCAGCAGCCACCCTCGGGGACAGGGGGCTGGAAACACCATATATTTT. It specifies CASSHPRGQGAGNTIYF. Complete variable domain (other parts from reference TRBV11-3 and TRBJ1-3): EAGVVQSPRYKIIEKKQPVAFWCNPISGHNTLYWYLQNLGQGPELLIRYENEEAVDDSQLPKDRFSAERLKGVDSTLKIQPAELGDSAVYLCASSHPRGQGAGNTIYFGEGSWLTVV.